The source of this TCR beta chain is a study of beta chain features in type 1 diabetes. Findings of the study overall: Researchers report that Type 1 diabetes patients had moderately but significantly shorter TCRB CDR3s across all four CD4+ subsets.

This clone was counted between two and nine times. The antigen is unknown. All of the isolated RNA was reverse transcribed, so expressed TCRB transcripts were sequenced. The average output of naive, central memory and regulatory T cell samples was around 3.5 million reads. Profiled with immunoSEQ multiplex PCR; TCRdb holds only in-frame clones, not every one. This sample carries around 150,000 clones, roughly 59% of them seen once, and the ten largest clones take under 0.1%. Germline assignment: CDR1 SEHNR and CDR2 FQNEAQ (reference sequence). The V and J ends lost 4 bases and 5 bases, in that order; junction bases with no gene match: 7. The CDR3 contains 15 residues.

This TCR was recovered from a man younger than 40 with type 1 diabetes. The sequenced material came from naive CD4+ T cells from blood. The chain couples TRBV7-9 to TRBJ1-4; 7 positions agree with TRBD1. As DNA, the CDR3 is TGTGCCAGCAGCTGGACCGGGACAGAAAATGAAAAACTGTTTTTT. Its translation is CASSWTGTENEKLFF.